The present TCR beta chain was sequenced within a study of blood T cell repertoires in COVID-19. In the study overall: Acute and convalescent COVID-19 specimens originated in the United States, Italy and Spain. The cDNA or gDNA used as material had been derived from T cells, B-cell-depleted T cells, or PBMCs.

This CDR3 has 12 amino acids. V shed 8 bases and J shed 2 bases, with 9 bases lying between them. Per the germline V gene, CDR1 is SNHLY and CDR2 is FYNNEI. Authors' data handling: Reference gene primers were amplified, and this amplification served to estimate nucleated cell counts. This table comes from immunoSEQ multiplex PCR, and its TCRdb copy is limited to in-frame clones, with some not included. V and J calls and clone size are given by that table; D and trimming were obtained from the DNA. The sample carries about 90,000 clones, around 94% recorded once. Sequenced sample: peripheral blood. The origin of this receptor is a woman between 55 and 75 years old with active COVID-19. The chain has TRBV2 and TRBJ2-5; tentative D call: TRBD2 (5 bases). CDR3 in DNA: TGTGCCAGCCGGTGGGAGCAAGAGACCCAGTACTTC. Residues: CASRWEQETQYF. Combining the CDR3 with reference TRBV2 and TRBJ2-5 gives the whole variable domain EPEVTQTPSHQVTQMGQEVILRCVPISNHLYFYWYRQILGQKVEFLVSFYNNEISEKSEIFDDQFSVERPDGSNFTLKIRSTKLEDSAMYFCASRWEQETQYFGPGTRLLVL.